This is a list of T cell receptor beta chains from one sample in a study of cytomegalovirus exposure and HLA in healthy donors. The data were produced by immunoSEQ multiplex PCR, yet TCRdb's version contains in-frame clones alone and is incomplete. The sample has about 43,000 clones; 50% to 75% are singletons. Source material: PBMCs. The receptors shown here come from a human donor in good health. Each CDR3 is given with its conserved first and last residue. The order of the fields is clone size, J gene, D gene, V gene, CDR3 DNA, CDR3 protein. The D gene is left open where the match is weak. A row's size may be missing; if present it is once, few, many or a size class.

clone size: few
J gene: TRBJ2-7
D gene: TRBD1
V gene: TRBV18
CDR3 DNA: TGTGCCAGCTCCCCTGGCAGGGGGTCCTACGAGCAGTACTTC
CDR3 protein: CASSPGRGSYEQYF

clone size: -
J gene: TRBJ1-3
D gene: -
V gene: TRBV28
CDR3 DNA: TGTGCCAGCAGTTTGGGAGGTTTTAAGGGAGACACCATATATTTT
CDR3 protein: CASSLGGFKGDTIYF

clone size: -
J gene: TRBJ2-4
D gene: TRBD1
V gene: TRBV5-1
CDR3 DNA: TGCGCCAGCAGCGTGACAGGGGGCAAGAACATTCAGTACTTC
CDR3 protein: CASSVTGGKNIQYF

clone size: -
J gene: TRBJ2-1
D gene: TRBD2
V gene: TRBV7-9
CDR3 DNA: TGTGCCAGCAGTCCGGGACTAGCGGGGCCAAGCTCCTACAATGAGCAGTTCTTC
CDR3 protein: CASSPGLAGPSSYNEQFF

clone size: -
J gene: TRBJ1-2
D gene: -
V gene: TRBV6-5
CDR3 DNA: TGTGCCAGCAGTTACCAAGGGGGGGGAAATGGCTACACCTTC
CDR3 protein: CASSYQGGGNGYTF

clone size: -
J gene: TRBJ1-2
D gene: TRBD1
V gene: TRBV5-4
CDR3 DNA: TGTGCCAGCAGCCGAGCGGGGACAGGCTATGGCTACACCTTC
CDR3 protein: CASSRAGTGYGYTF

clone size: -
J gene: TRBJ2-1
D gene: -
V gene: TRBV5-1
CDR3 DNA: TGCGCCAGCAGCTTGAGGAGCTCCTACAATGAGCAGTTCTTC
CDR3 protein: CASSLRSSYNEQFF

clone size: -
J gene: TRBJ1-4
D gene: TRBD1
V gene: TRBV5-1
CDR3 DNA: TGCGCCAGCAGCCCTTCCAGGGGGACTAATGAAAAACTGTTTTTT
CDR3 protein: CASSPSRGTNEKLFF

clone size: -
J gene: TRBJ2-3
D gene: -
V gene: TRBV2
CDR3 DNA: TGTGCCAGCAGTTTGGGGGGTAGCGGAACAGATACGCAGTATTTT
CDR3 protein: CASSLGGSGTDTQYF

clone size: -
J gene: TRBJ1-3
D gene: TRBD1
V gene: TRBV7-8
CDR3 DNA: TGTGCCAGCAGCTTAGCAGGGGGCCCTTTCTCTGGAAACACCATATATTTT
CDR3 protein: CASSLAGGPFSGNTIYF

clone size: few
J gene: TRBJ1-1
D gene: -
V gene: TRBV6-6
CDR3 DNA: TGTGCCAGCTGCCCCCTGGTCGGGAGGAGCACTGAAGCTTTCTTT
CDR3 protein: CASCPLVGRSTEAFF

clone size: -
J gene: TRBJ2-2
D gene: TRBD1
V gene: TRBV30
CDR3 DNA: TGTGCCTGGGACAGGGGAAAAACCGGGGAGCTGTTTTTT
CDR3 protein: CAWDRGKTGELFF

clone size: few
J gene: TRBJ2-5
D gene: TRBD1
V gene: TRBV9
CDR3 DNA: TGTGCCAGCAGCGCACAGGGGGCACAAGAGACCCAGTACTTC
CDR3 protein: CASSAQGAQETQYF

clone size: -
J gene: TRBJ1-1
D gene: -
V gene: TRBV19
CDR3 DNA: TGTGCCAGTAGTTTGCGAGGTCACACTGAAGCTTTCTTT
CDR3 protein: CASSLRGHTEAFF

clone size: once
J gene: TRBJ1-5
D gene: -
V gene: TRBV6-1
CDR3 DNA: TGTGCCAGCAGTGAAGGCGAGCCCCAGCATTTT
CDR3 protein: CASSEGEPQHF

clone size: -
J gene: TRBJ2-3
D gene: -
V gene: TRBV29-1
CDR3 DNA: TGCAGCGTTGACCTAGACCCCGCTAGCACAGATACGCAGTATTTT
CDR3 protein: CSVDLDPASTDTQYF

clone size: -
J gene: TRBJ2-1
D gene: -
V gene: TRBV7-3
CDR3 DNA: TGTGCCAGCAGCTTATTTGGGGCCTCCTACAATGAGCAGTTCTTC
CDR3 protein: CASSLFGASYNEQFF

clone size: few
J gene: TRBJ1-5
D gene: -
V gene: TRBV27
CDR3 DNA: TGTGCCAGCGGTACAGGGAGGGTTCAGCCCCAGCATTTT
CDR3 protein: CASGTGRVQPQHF

clone size: -
J gene: TRBJ2-7
D gene: -
V gene: TRBV2
CDR3 DNA: TGTGCCAGCAGTGAACGGGGGTTTGCCTACGAGCAGTACTTC
CDR3 protein: CASSERGFAYEQYF

clone size: few
J gene: TRBJ2-5
D gene: TRBD2
V gene: TRBV6-5
CDR3 DNA: TGTGCCAGCAACCCCGGGACGCCGGGGAGGGCCCAGTACTTC
CDR3 protein: CASNPGTPGRAQYF

clone size: few
J gene: TRBJ1-2
D gene: -
V gene: TRBV7-9
CDR3 DNA: TGTGCCAGCAGCCCATGGGCCACACAGGGCTTATATGGCTACACCTTC
CDR3 protein: CASSPWATQGLYGYTF

clone size: few
J gene: TRBJ2-3
D gene: -
V gene: TRBV19
CDR3 DNA: TGTGCCAGTAGACAACACGCCGCAGATACGCAGTATTTT
CDR3 protein: CASRQHAADTQYF

clone size: -
J gene: TRBJ2-2
D gene: -
V gene: TRBV29-1
CDR3 DNA: TGCAGCGTTGACGCGGGCGCGAACACCGGGGAGCTGTTTTTT
CDR3 protein: CSVDAGANTGELFF

clone size: few
J gene: TRBJ2-5
D gene: TRBD2
V gene: TRBV7-6
CDR3 DNA: TGTGCCAGCAGCCCCGTAGCGGGAGAGACCCAGTACTTC
CDR3 protein: CASSPVAGETQYF

clone size: -
J gene: TRBJ2-7
D gene: -
V gene: TRBV7-9
CDR3 DNA: TGTGCCAGCAGTTTAGACAGTTTCTCCTACGAGCAGTACTTC
CDR3 protein: CASSLDSFSYEQYF

clone size: -
J gene: TRBJ2-5
D gene: -
V gene: TRBV6-1
CDR3 DNA: TGTGCCACTGCCCGTGGACAGCAAGAGACCCAGTACTTC
CDR3 protein: CATARGQQETQYF

clone size: -
J gene: TRBJ2-7
D gene: -
V gene: TRBV11-2
CDR3 DNA: TGTGCCAGCAGCTTGATTCTAGCAACCGGGTACGGGCAGTACTTC
CDR3 protein: CASSLILATGYGQYF

clone size: -
J gene: TRBJ1-2
D gene: TRBD1
V gene: TRBV9
CDR3 DNA: TGTGCCAGCAGAAGAGCCGGGACAGGGGCCCTTGGCTACACCTTC
CDR3 protein: CASRRAGTGALGYTF

clone size: -
J gene: TRBJ1-2
D gene: -
V gene: TRBV28
CDR3 DNA: TGTGCCAGCAGGCCACCGGGACAAACCTATGGCTACACCTTC
CDR3 protein: CASRPPGQTYGYTF

clone size: -
J gene: TRBJ2-7
D gene: TRBD1
V gene: TRBV27
CDR3 DNA: TGTGCCAGCAGATCGGGACAGGCAAGGGTGCAGTACTTC
CDR3 protein: CASRSGQARVQYF

clone size: -
J gene: TRBJ2-3
D gene: -
V gene: TRBV7-9
CDR3 DNA: TGTGCCAGCAGCTTAGGGCTGGCAGTAGATACGCAGTATTTT
CDR3 protein: CASSLGLAVDTQYF

clone size: few
J gene: TRBJ2-3
D gene: TRBD1
V gene: TRBV10-3
CDR3 DNA: TGTGCCATCAGTGTGGGACAGGGGCTAACGTCCGATACGCAGTATTTT
CDR3 protein: CAISVGQGLTSDTQYF

clone size: few
J gene: TRBJ1-1
D gene: -
V gene: TRBV18
CDR3 DNA: TGTGCCAGCTCGCGGGGAGACGGACTGAACACTGAAGCTTTCTTT
CDR3 protein: CASSRGDGLNTEAFF

clone size: -
J gene: TRBJ2-7
D gene: TRBD1
V gene: TRBV29-1
CDR3 DNA: TGCAGCGTTGAGTGGACAGGAGTAAGCTCCTACGAGCAGTACTTC
CDR3 protein: CSVEWTGVSSYEQYF

clone size: -
J gene: TRBJ2-7
D gene: -
V gene: TRBV2
CDR3 DNA: TGTGCCAGCAGTGAGAACAGAGACTCCTACGAGCAGTACTTC
CDR3 protein: CASSENRDSYEQYF

clone size: -
J gene: TRBJ1-6
D gene: -
V gene: TRBV4-3
CDR3 DNA: TGCGCCAGCAGCCAAGAATGGCATAATTCACCCCTCCACTTT
CDR3 protein: CASSQEWHNSPLHF

clone size: -
J gene: TRBJ1-1
D gene: -
V gene: TRBV10-3
CDR3 DNA: TGTGCCACAAAGCTCCAGGGGAACACTGAAGCTTTCTTT
CDR3 protein: CATKLQGNTEAFF

clone size: -
J gene: TRBJ2-5
D gene: TRBD2
V gene: TRBV9
CDR3 DNA: TGTGCCAGCAGCTCGGGACTAGCGGGGGCCCAAGAGACCCAGTACTTC
CDR3 protein: CASSSGLAGAQETQYF

clone size: -
J gene: TRBJ2-7
D gene: -
V gene: TRBV4-3
CDR3 DNA: TGCGCCAGCAGCCAAGATCAGGGCTCCGAGCAGTACTTC
CDR3 protein: CASSQDQGSEQYF

clone size: few
J gene: TRBJ2-3
D gene: -
V gene: TRBV30
CDR3 DNA: TGTGCCTGGAGTTCGGGGCACGGAGGGGATTCGCAGTATTTT
CDR3 protein: CAWSSGHGGDSQYF

clone size: -
J gene: TRBJ1-1
D gene: -
V gene: TRBV5-1
CDR3 DNA: TGCGCCAGCAGCTTGGGGGGGGACTCTGAAGCTTTCTTT
CDR3 protein: CASSLGGDSEAFF

clone size: -
J gene: TRBJ2-5
D gene: -
V gene: TRBV28
CDR3 DNA: TGTGCCAGCAGTCCAGGGACACGAGAGACCCAGTACTTC
CDR3 protein: CASSPGTRETQYF

clone size: few
J gene: TRBJ1-2
D gene: TRBD1
V gene: TRBV5-1
CDR3 DNA: TGCGCCAGCAGCTTGGCAGACAGGGGGAAAGGGGGCTACACCTTC
CDR3 protein: CASSLADRGKGGYTF

clone size: few
J gene: TRBJ2-7
D gene: -
V gene: TRBV5-1
CDR3 DNA: TGCGCCAGCAGCTTGGCGGGAGAGGAATACGAGCAGTACTTC
CDR3 protein: CASSLAGEEYEQYF

clone size: -
J gene: TRBJ2-1
D gene: TRBD2
V gene: TRBV5-4
CDR3 DNA: TGTGCCAGCAGCCCCGGGGGGGTGCAGTCCAATGAGCAGTTCTTC
CDR3 protein: CASSPGGVQSNEQFF

clone size: -
J gene: TRBJ2-7
D gene: -
V gene: TRBV5-1
CDR3 DNA: TGCGCCAGCAGCCCGACCGGGACTTTGACGTACGAGCAGTACTTC
CDR3 protein: CASSPTGTLTYEQYF

clone size: -
J gene: TRBJ1-4
D gene: -
V gene: TRBV7-9
CDR3 DNA: TGTGCCAGCAGCCGAGGATGGAGGGAAAAACTGTTTTTT
CDR3 protein: CASSRGWREKLFF

clone size: -
J gene: TRBJ2-7
D gene: TRBD2
V gene: TRBV2
CDR3 DNA: TGTGCCAGCAGGGATAGCGGGGGAGCCTACGAGCAGTACTTC
CDR3 protein: CASRDSGGAYEQYF

clone size: -
J gene: TRBJ2-2
D gene: -
V gene: TRBV5-1
CDR3 DNA: TGCGCCAGCAGCTTGAGGGGGGGCACCGGGGAGCTGTTTTTT
CDR3 protein: CASSLRGGTGELFF

clone size: -
J gene: TRBJ2-3
D gene: TRBD2
V gene: TRBV4-3
CDR3 DNA: TGCGCCAGCAGCCAACAGACTAGCGGGGGGACAGATACGCAGTATTTT
CDR3 protein: CASSQQTSGGTDTQYF

clone size: few
J gene: TRBJ2-7
D gene: TRBD1
V gene: TRBV5-1
CDR3 DNA: TGCGCCAGCAGCTTCCGACAGGGGGACCACGAGCAGTACTTC
CDR3 protein: CASSFRQGDHEQYF

clone size: -
J gene: TRBJ1-1
D gene: -
V gene: TRBV7-9
CDR3 DNA: TGTGCCAGCAGCTTCACAGGGAACACTGAAGCTTTCTTT
CDR3 protein: CASSFTGNTEAFF